This is a list of T cell receptor beta chains from one sample in a study of blood T cells in healthy people across ages. TCRdb processed the 5' RACE reads anew with MiXCR; each CDR3 protein has one entry. The repertoire holds 780,000 or so distinct CDR3 sequences, with 25% as singletons. In addition, the sample was reused for a study of T cells of mothers and their children.

The sample was blood. All receptors come from a boy between 10 and 17 years old in good health. The CDR3 runs from the conserved cysteine through the conserved F or W. The order of the fields is CDR3 DNA, CDR3 protein, J gene, V gene, clone size, D gene. The D gene is left open where the match is weak. Expanded clones get a size class; other rows say once, few or many, or leave the size out.

TGCAGCGTTGATGGGCGGGGCTTCTCCTACAATGAGCAGTTCTTC,CSVDGRGFSYNEQFF,TRBJ2-1,TRBV29-1,-,-
TGCAGTGCTAGAGATCGGGAAGGATACTCCTACGAGCAGTACTTC,CSARDREGYSYEQYF,TRBJ2-7,TRBV20-1,few,-
TGTGCCAGCAGGTCAGGGGCGAGCAATCAGCCCCAGCATTTT,CASRSGASNQPQHF,TRBJ1-5,TRBV12-3/TRBV12-4,few,-
TGCAGCGTGGATACAGGGGGCACAGATACGCAGTATTTT,CSVDTGGTDTQYF,TRBJ2-3,TRBV29-1,few,TRBD1
TGTGCCAGCAGCCCGCACCGGGACAGGGGGCTTCAGCCCCAGCATTTT,CASSPHRDRGLQPQHF,TRBJ1-5,TRBV11-2,few,TRBD1
TGCAGTGCTAGCGAGGACACCGGGGAGCTGTTTTTT,CSASEDTGELFF,TRBJ2-2,TRBV20-1,-,-
TGTGCCAGCAGCTTACTGGGACTAGCGGGAGCTGATACGCAGTATTTT,CASSLLGLAGADTQYF,TRBJ2-3,TRBV28,-,TRBD2
TGCAGTGCAGGACTAGGCTCAGGGGTAATCTACGAGCAGTACTTC,CSAGLGSGVIYEQYF,TRBJ2-7,TRBV20-1,-,-
TGTGCCAGCAGTGTCCGGGACGTACAAGAGACCCAGTACTTC,CASSVRDVQETQYF,TRBJ2-5,TRBV28,-,-
TGTGCCAGTAGTATTGGGACAGGGGGCTACGAGCAGTACTTC,CASSIGTGGYEQYF,TRBJ2-7,TRBV19,many,TRBD1
TGTGCCAGCACGGGACCCACGTTGAACAATGAGCAGTTCTTC,CASTGPTLNNEQFF,TRBJ2-1,TRBV25-1,-,-
TGCAGTGCTATAGGACCGGGACTAGCGGGACCTAGACAAGAGACCCAGTACTTC,CSAIGPGLAGPRQETQYF,TRBJ2-5,TRBV20-1,many,TRBD2
TGTGCCAGCAGTCCCAACCCCAACAGGGGGGGGGCTGGGGCCAACGTCCTGACTTTC,CASSPNPNRGGAGANVLTF,TRBJ2-6,TRBV28,few,-
TGTGCCGGCAGTTTACGCTTAGGGTCCGCTTACGAGCAGTACTTC,CAGSLRLGSAYEQYF,TRBJ2-7,TRBV28,-,-
TGTGCCAGCAGCTCCGGACAGGGGAGGTACGAGCAGTACTTC,CASSSGQGRYEQYF,TRBJ2-7,TRBV7-9,few,TRBD1
TGTGCCAGCAGCAACCGGGCCGACACAGATACGCAGTATTTT,CASSNRADTDTQYF,TRBJ2-3,TRBV6-2/TRBV6-3,few,-
TGCAGCGTTGTGGGACTAGCGGGAGAGGATTGGAATGAGCAGTTCTTC,CSVVGLAGEDWNEQFF,TRBJ2-1,TRBV29-1,few,TRBD2
TGTGCCACCAGAAGGTCTAGGGAGACCCAGTACTTC,CATRRSRETQYF,TRBJ2-5,TRBV15,few,-
TGTGCCAGCAGTCCACTGACAGGACCTGGTTATAATTCACCCCTCCACTTT,CASSPLTGPGYNSPLHF,TRBJ1-6,TRBV12-3/TRBV12-4,-,-